A selection of T cell receptor beta chains follows, all from one sample in a study of a mutant IDH1 vaccine in newly diagnosed glioma. What these receptors recognize is not known. Some clones are missing from TCRdb's copy, which holds only in-frame ones; the method was immunoSEQ multiplex PCR. The sample carries some 59,000 clones, 89% recorded once. The input for sequencing was PBMCs, taken from a glioma patient whose treatment included an IDH1 peptide vaccine. Receptors were obtained from a man between 35 and 55 years old with glioma. Each CDR3 is given with its conserved first and last residue. A D gene is named only where the DNA matches it firmly. Expanded clones get a size class; other rows say once, few or many, or leave the size out.

D gene: .
clone size: .
J gene: TRBJ1-6
V gene: TRBV5-1
CDR3 length: 13
CDR3 DNA: TGCGCCAGCAGCTTGGGGTTTGATTCACCCCTCCACTTT
CDR3 protein: CASSLGFDSPLHF

D gene: .
clone size: .
J gene: TRBJ1-1
V gene: TRBV2
CDR3 length: 14
CDR3 DNA: TGTGCCAGCAGTCCATCCCGGGGGAACACTGAAGCTTTCTTT
CDR3 protein: CASSPSRGNTEAFF

D gene: TRBD1
clone size: .
J gene: TRBJ1-6
V gene: TRBV19
CDR3 length: 15
CDR3 DNA: TGTGCCAGTAAGACAGGGGACTCCTATAATTCACCCCTCCACTTT
CDR3 protein: CASKTGDSYNSPLHF

D gene: TRBD1
clone size: .
J gene: TRBJ2-6
V gene: TRBV27
CDR3 length: 16
CDR3 DNA: TGTGCCAGCAGTTCGGGACAGGGGAAAGGGGCCAACGTCCTGACTTTC
CDR3 protein: CASSSGQGKGANVLTF

D gene: .
clone size: .
J gene: TRBJ2-1
V gene: TRBV18
CDR3 length: 14
CDR3 DNA: TGTGCCAGCTCACCACCGTCTAGAGGTCCAGAGCAGTTCTTC
CDR3 protein: CASSPPSRGPEQFF

D gene: .
clone size: few
J gene: TRBJ2-2
V gene: TRBV28
CDR3 length: 14
CDR3 DNA: TGTGCCAGCAGCCGCACGTTTAACACCGGGGAGCTGTTTTTT
CDR3 protein: CASSRTFNTGELFF

D gene: TRBD2
clone size: .
J gene: TRBJ2-3
V gene: TRBV28
CDR3 length: 16
CDR3 DNA: TGTGCCAGACCAGCCCCGGCGGGGGGGCCCCCAGATACGCAGTATTTT
CDR3 protein: CARPAPAGGPPDTQYF

D gene: TRBD1
clone size: .
J gene: TRBJ2-6
V gene: TRBV2
CDR3 length: 16
CDR3 DNA: TGTGCCAGCAGACAGGGGGTCTTCTCTGGGGCCAACGTCCTGACTTTC
CDR3 protein: CASRQGVFSGANVLTF

D gene: .
clone size: .
J gene: TRBJ1-2
V gene: TRBV2
CDR3 length: 13
CDR3 DNA: TGTGCCAGCACCGGAAGGTCTGGGAATGGCTACACCTTC
CDR3 protein: CASTGRSGNGYTF

D gene: TRBD1
clone size: .
J gene: TRBJ1-1
V gene: TRBV6-5
CDR3 length: 14
CDR3 DNA: TGTGCCAGCAGGGGACAGGCTTTGAACACTGAAGCTTTCTTT
CDR3 protein: CASRGQALNTEAFF

D gene: TRBD1
clone size: few
J gene: TRBJ1-2
V gene: TRBV10-3
CDR3 length: 15
CDR3 DNA: TGTGCCATCAGTGAGAGTCGGACAGGGGGGTATGGCTACACCTTC
CDR3 protein: CAISESRTGGYGYTF

D gene: .
clone size: .
J gene: TRBJ1-2
V gene: TRBV28
CDR3 length: 13
CDR3 DNA: TGTGCCAGCAGGCTGGGGGGCGACTATGGCTACACCTTC
CDR3 protein: CASRLGGDYGYTF

D gene: .
clone size: .
J gene: TRBJ1-1
V gene: TRBV7-9
CDR3 length: 13
CDR3 DNA: TGTGCCAGCAGCTTCGGGGTGCAGACTGAAGCTTTCTTT
CDR3 protein: CASSFGVQTEAFF

D gene: .
clone size: medium-sized
J gene: TRBJ2-7
V gene: TRBV4-1
CDR3 length: 13
CDR3 DNA: TGCGCCAGCAGTACCACCCAGTTCTACGAGCAGTACTTC
CDR3 protein: CASSTTQFYEQYF

D gene: .
clone size: .
J gene: TRBJ1-1
V gene: TRBV7-8
CDR3 length: 16
CDR3 DNA: TGTGCCAGCAGCCCAGGGCAAGGCCATCTGAACACTGAAGCTTTCTTT
CDR3 protein: CASSPGQGHLNTEAFF

D gene: TRBD1
clone size: .
J gene: TRBJ2-1
V gene: TRBV9
CDR3 length: 16
CDR3 DNA: TGTGCCAGCAGCAGATGGACAGGGGGTGCCTACAATGAGCAGTTCTTC
CDR3 protein: CASSRWTGGAYNEQFF

D gene: TRBD2
clone size: .
J gene: TRBJ2-1
V gene: TRBV5-1
CDR3 length: 14
CDR3 DNA: TGCGCCAGCAGCAGGTCACTAGCGTACGATGAGCAGTTCTTC
CDR3 protein: CASSRSLAYDEQFF

D gene: .
clone size: .
J gene: TRBJ1-4
V gene: TRBV5-8
CDR3 length: 16
CDR3 DNA: TGTGCCAGCAGCTTGATGGGGTTTGGGACTAATGAAAAACTGTTTTTT
CDR3 protein: CASSLMGFGTNEKLFF

D gene: .
clone size: .
J gene: TRBJ2-5
V gene: TRBV7-9
CDR3 length: 14
CDR3 DNA: TGTGCCAGCAGTTCGGGAACGGCAAGGGAGACCCAGTACTTC
CDR3 protein: CASSSGTARETQYF

D gene: .
clone size: .
J gene: TRBJ2-2
V gene: TRBV7-3
CDR3 length: 15
CDR3 DNA: TGTGCCAGCAGCTTAGGGACCCTGAAAACCGGGGAGCTGTTTTTT
CDR3 protein: CASSLGTLKTGELFF

D gene: .
clone size: .
J gene: TRBJ1-1
V gene: TRBV18
CDR3 length: 14
CDR3 DNA: TGTGCCAGCTCACGGGCTGGGGTGAACACTGAAGCTTTCTTT
CDR3 protein: CASSRAGVNTEAFF

D gene: TRBD2
clone size: .
J gene: TRBJ2-5
V gene: TRBV7-8
CDR3 length: 15
CDR3 DNA: TGTGCCAGCAGCTTAAGAGAAGCGGGAAAAGAGACCCAGTACTTC
CDR3 protein: CASSLREAGKETQYF

D gene: .
clone size: .
J gene: TRBJ1-1
V gene: TRBV5-1
CDR3 length: 15
CDR3 DNA: TGCGCCAGCAGCTACCCCGGGGGCCGAGGCACTGAAGCTTTCTTT
CDR3 protein: CASSYPGGRGTEAFF

D gene: .
clone size: once
J gene: TRBJ2-3
V gene: TRBV7-9
CDR3 length: 15
CDR3 DNA: TGTGCCAGCAGCTTAGAGAGGGGCCGCACAGATACGCAGTATTTT
CDR3 protein: CASSLERGRTDTQYF

D gene: .
clone size: .
J gene: TRBJ2-6
V gene: TRBV6-4
CDR3 length: 16
CDR3 DNA: TGTGCCAGCAGTACCAGTTCAGGGGCTGGGGCCAACGTCCTGACTTTC
CDR3 protein: CASSTSSGAGANVLTF

D gene: .
clone size: .
J gene: TRBJ2-7
V gene: TRBV6-1
CDR3 length: 17
CDR3 DNA: TGTGCCAGCAGTGACATGGGTTTGGGTCAGGTGGCCTACGAGCAGTACTTC
CDR3 protein: CASSDMGLGQVAYEQYF

D gene: TRBD1
clone size: .
J gene: TRBJ1-2
V gene: TRBV4-1
CDR3 length: 17
CDR3 DNA: TGCGCCAGCAGCCAAGGAAGGGGGACAGGGGGAGACTATGGCTACACCTTC
CDR3 protein: CASSQGRGTGGDYGYTF

D gene: .
clone size: .
J gene: TRBJ2-1
V gene: TRBV27
CDR3 length: 16
CDR3 DNA: TGTGCCAGCAGTTTAGATGGTTTCGCCGGGTGGAGGGAGCAGTTCTTC
CDR3 protein: CASSLDGFAGWREQFF

D gene: TRBD2
clone size: .
J gene: TRBJ2-1
V gene: TRBV30
CDR3 length: 14
CDR3 DNA: TGTGCCTGGACCCCCAGCGGGGCGTACAATGAGCAGTTCTTC
CDR3 protein: CAWTPSGAYNEQFF

D gene: .
clone size: .
J gene: TRBJ2-2
V gene: TRBV27
CDR3 length: 15
CDR3 DNA: TGTGCCAGCACCCCGAATAAAGGGAAATCCCGGGGAGCTGTTTTT
CDR3 protein: CASTPNKGKSRGAVF

D gene: TRBD1
clone size: .
J gene: TRBJ2-5
V gene: TRBV7-9
CDR3 length: 15
CDR3 DNA: TGTGCCAGCAGCTTCGCCGGGACAGGGGCAGAGACCCAGTACTTC
CDR3 protein: CASSFAGTGAETQYF

D gene: .
clone size: .
J gene: TRBJ2-2
V gene: TRBV6-5
CDR3 length: 15
CDR3 DNA: TGTGCCAGCAGTTACTCAACAGGGTATTTCGGGGAGCTGTTTTTT
CDR3 protein: CASSYSTGYFGELFF

D gene: TRBD1
clone size: .
J gene: TRBJ1-2
V gene: TRBV7-9
CDR3 length: 15
CDR3 DNA: TGTGCCAGCAGCTCCGAACAGGGGGTCAGGGGTGGCTACACCTTC
CDR3 protein: CASSSEQGVRGGYTF

D gene: .
clone size: .
J gene: TRBJ1-2
V gene: TRBV19
CDR3 length: 13
CDR3 DNA: TGTGCCAGTGGAGGGGGACGGACTTATGGCTACACCTTC
CDR3 protein: CASGGGRTYGYTF

D gene: .
clone size: .
J gene: TRBJ1-2
V gene: TRBV28
CDR3 length: 14
CDR3 DNA: TGTGCCAGCAGTTTGACAGGCGGGGTGGGAGGCTACACCTTC
CDR3 protein: CASSLTGGVGGYTF

D gene: TRBD1
clone size: .
J gene: TRBJ2-1
V gene: TRBV28
CDR3 length: 14
CDR3 DNA: TGTGCCAGCAGTCGGGACAGGGGCTTTAATGAGCAGTTCTTC
CDR3 protein: CASSRDRGFNEQFF

D gene: .
clone size: .
J gene: TRBJ2-5
V gene: TRBV7-7
CDR3 length: 15
CDR3 DNA: TGTGCCAGCAGCTTAGCGGCGGCAGGGCAAGAGACCCAGTACTTC
CDR3 protein: CASSLAAAGQETQYF

D gene: .
clone size: .
J gene: TRBJ2-2
V gene: TRBV11-2
CDR3 length: 14
CDR3 DNA: TGTGCCAGCAGCTCGGATCCAAACACCGGGGAGCTGTTTTTT
CDR3 protein: CASSSDPNTGELFF

D gene: .
clone size: few
J gene: TRBJ2-2
V gene: TRBV18
CDR3 length: 16
CDR3 DNA: TGTGCCAGCTCTCCCAACCCGGGACAGAACACCGGGGAGCTGTTTTTT
CDR3 protein: CASSPNPGQNTGELFF

D gene: .
clone size: once
J gene: TRBJ1-1
V gene: TRBV5-1
CDR3 length: 16
CDR3 DNA: TGCGCCAGCAGCTCCAACCCAGGACAGCCGAACACTGAAGCTTTCTTT
CDR3 protein: CASSSNPGQPNTEAFF

D gene: .
clone size: .
J gene: TRBJ2-1
V gene: TRBV11-2
CDR3 length: 15
CDR3 DNA: TGTGCCAGCAGCTTAGACAGAGTAAACTACAATGAGCAGTTCTTC
CDR3 protein: CASSLDRVNYNEQFF

D gene: TRBD1
clone size: .
J gene: TRBJ1-2
V gene: TRBV28
CDR3 length: 13
CDR3 DNA: TGTGCCAGCAGTTTCGGACAGGAATATGGCTACACCTTC
CDR3 protein: CASSFGQEYGYTF

D gene: .
clone size: .
J gene: TRBJ2-3
V gene: TRBV6-5
CDR3 length: 15
CDR3 DNA: TGTGCCAGCAGCCTCGGTATAACTAGCACAGATACGCAGTATTTT
CDR3 protein: CASSLGITSTDTQYF

D gene: .
clone size: .
J gene: TRBJ1-2
V gene: TRBV6-5
CDR3 length: 13
CDR3 DNA: TGTGCCAGCAGTCAAGTAGGGGTTACTGGCTACACCTTC
CDR3 protein: CASSQVGVTGYTF

D gene: TRBD2
clone size: .
J gene: TRBJ2-3
V gene: TRBV7-2
CDR3 length: 15
CDR3 DNA: TGTGCCAGCAGCTCGACCGGGGAGGGGACAGATACGCAGTATTTT
CDR3 protein: CASSSTGEGTDTQYF

D gene: TRBD1
clone size: .
J gene: TRBJ2-2
V gene: TRBV6-4
CDR3 length: 15
CDR3 DNA: TGTGCCAGCAGTGAAGGGACAGGGTACACCGGGGAGCTGTTTTTT
CDR3 protein: CASSEGTGYTGELFF

D gene: TRBD2
clone size: .
J gene: TRBJ2-2
V gene: TRBV28
CDR3 length: 18
CDR3 DNA: TGTGCCAGCGGGAGCCCAGGGGCGGGACTAGCGAACACCGGGGAGCTGTTTTTT
CDR3 protein: CASGSPGAGLANTGELFF

D gene: .
clone size: .
J gene: TRBJ1-4
V gene: TRBV28
CDR3 length: 13
CDR3 DNA: TGTGCCAGCAGTTTACCCAGAAATGAAAAACTGTTTTTT
CDR3 protein: CASSLPRNEKLFF